This T cell receptor beta chain was documented in a study of response to subunit inactivated influenza vaccine. V lost 7 bases, J lost 4 bases, and 7 bases stayed unmatched. Looked up from germline, CDR1 is DFQATT and CDR2 is SNEGSKA (reference sequence). The CDR3 extends over 13 amino acids. TCRdb reanalysed the RT-PCR reads using MiXCR and keeps one entry per CDR3 protein. The sample yields hundreds of thousands of distinct CDR3 sequences, less than 15% seen once. Comment on this clonotype: Antigen: not known.

Findings and limits, study-wide: That few new T cells are recruited by each seasonal influenza vaccination was the authors' suggestion.

The chain uses TRBV20-1 and TRBJ2-1; 7 bases are shared with TRBD2. The material sequenced was PBMCs from blood, taken less than 15 days before vaccination. This TCR was recovered from a man in his fifties who received an inactivated influenza vaccine. The DNA for the CDR3 is TGCAGTGAACGGGCTAGCGGTTACAATGAGCAGTTCTTC. This gives the protein CSERASGYNEQFF.